This passage covers 15 T cell receptor beta chains from one sample sequenced in a study of blood T cell repertoires in COVID-19. Measured with immunoSEQ multiplex PCR; TCRdb has only the in-frame clones, and not every one. This sample has fewer than 200,000 clones, with 87% found just once. The sample was peripheral blood. Source of these receptors: a woman aged 50 to 60 with acute or convalescent COVID-19.

V usage is TRBV2 and J usage is TRBJ2-7; 14 bases fit TRBD2. V shed 7 bases, J shed 4 bases, and the junction held 12 bases outside the gene matches. Germline values: CDR1 SNHLY, CDR2 FYNNEI. The CDR3 spans 17 residues. In DNA, the CDR3 is TGTGCCAGCACCCTTCGCGGGGGACTAGCGGGAGCATACGAGCAGTACTTC. This gives the protein CASTLRGGLAGAYEQYF.

The chain is built from TRBV11-2 and TRBJ1-2, with 7 nucleotides matching TRBD1. This CDR3 region has 13 residues. Germline lookup yields CDR1 SGHAT and CDR2 FQNNGV. The V segment lost 5 bases and the J segment 4 bases; nucleotides outside the gene matches: 4. The CDR3 loop is CASSQEGAYGYTF. CDR3 nucleotides: TGTGCCAGCAGCCAAGAGGGGGCCTATGGCTACACCTTC.

This chain links TRBV19 with TRBJ1-3, with 8 nucleotides matching TRBD1. This CDR3 has 14 residues. Trimming took 6 bases from V and 2 from J; bases not matched to a gene: 3. Germline V gives CDR1 LNHDA, CDR2 SQIVND (reference sequence). This CDR3 reads CASSQQGAGNTIYF. The DNA of the CDR3 is TGTGCCAGTAGCCAACAGGGGGCTGGAAACACCATATATTTT.

This chain uses TRBV7-2 with TRBJ1-6; D is uncertain. Germline assignment: CDR1 SGHTA and CDR2 FQGNSA. Trimming removed 0 bases from V and 8 bases from J, with 11 bases in between. The CDR3 has 15 residues. The CDR3: CASSLALADYSPLHF. CDR3 nucleotide sequence: TGTGCCAGCAGCTTAGCGCTTGCGGACTATTCACCCCTCCACTTT.

V and J are TRBV7-2 and TRBJ1-2, with 8 bases matching TRBD1. The CDR3 totals 14 residues. V lost 5 bases to trimming and J lost 4 bases; unmatched junction nucleotides: 6. CDR1 SGHTA and CDR2 FQGNSA come from the germline V gene. The CDR3 DNA follows: TGTGCCAGCAGCCCGGACAGGGACGGCTATGGCTACACCTTC. It yields the protein CASSPDRDGYGYTF.

V and J are TRBV6-5 and TRBJ1-2; D gene unclear. Germline CDR1 reads MNHEY; CDR2 reads SVGAGI. This CDR3 is built from 15 residues. With 0 bases removed from V and 3 bases from J, the gap between germline ends came to 11 bases. In DNA, the CDR3 is TGTGCCAGCAGTTACTCGGTCAACGGGGACTATGGCTACACCTTC. The encoded protein is CASSYSVNGDYGYTF.

The chain joins TRBV6-6 to TRBJ1-3; D unresolved. Trimming took 7 bases from V and 3 from J, leaving 19 bases between them. CDR3 length: 16 residues. The germline V gene encodes CDR1 MNHNY and CDR2 SVGAGI (reference sequence). Here the CDR3 DNA reads TGTGCCAGCACCGACCAAGGCGAAGAGGGTGGAAACACCATATATTTT. Protein: CASTDQGEEGGNTIYF.

The chain carries TRBV4-1 and TRBJ2-7; no reliable D call. V dropped 1 base and J dropped 4 bases, with 14 bases sitting between them. The CDR3 contains 15 residues. CDR1 is MGHRA and CDR2 is YSYEKL in the germline V gene. The CDR3 nucleotides read TGCGCCAGCAGCCAAGGCTACAGCTTGGAATACGAGCAGTACTTC. Translated, it gives CASSQGYSLEYEQYF.

The chain uses TRBV27 and TRBJ2-7; D possibly corresponds to TRBD1 (7 bases). V lost 5 bases, J lost 5 bases, and 19 bases lay in between. Germline assignment: CDR1 MNHEY and CDR2 SMNVEV (reference sequence). This CDR3 region has 15 residues. The CDR3 DNA reads as TGTGCCAGCAGTCGGGACCAGGGGGGAACTGACGAGCAGTACTTC. This sequence encodes CASSRDQGGTDEQYF.

The rearrangement joins TRBV2 to TRBJ2-1; the D gene is possibly TRBD1 (6 bases). V was trimmed by 8 bases and J by 8 bases, leaving 19 bases between them. This CDR3 has 14 amino acids. Germline assignment: CDR1 SNHLY and CDR2 FYNNEI. CDR3 loop: CASLDRLVSDEQFF. CDR3 nucleotide sequence: TGTGCCAGCCTAGACAGGCTAGTTAGCGATGAGCAGTTCTTC.

This clone appeared once. The chain carries TRBV5-1 and TRBJ2-3; 9 bases line up with TRBD2. Germline assignment: CDR1 SGHRS and CDR2 YFSETQ. This CDR3 region has 17 residues. Unmatched junction bases numbered 12, after V lost 3 bases and J lost 4 bases. This CDR3 reads CASSSRTGGGASDTQYF. DNA of the CDR3: TGCGCCAGCAGCTCCCGAACGGGCGGGGGGGCCTCAGATACGCAGTATTTT.

CDR3 sequence reads: CASSHPGGVAEAFF. In nucleotides, the CDR3 is TGTGCCAGCTCCCACCCGGGAGGGGTTGCTGAAGCTTTCTTT. This chain uses TRBV18 with TRBJ1-1, with a tentative D call TRBD1 (5 bases). This CDR3 spans 14 amino acids. The germline CDR1 and CDR2 sequences are KGHSH and LQKENI. Deletions cut 6 bases from V and 6 bases from J, with 17 bases between.

V usage is TRBV2 and J usage is TRBJ1-1; D ambiguous. Trimming shortened V by 3 bases and J by 6 bases, and 20 bases separated the two germline ends. The length of the CDR3 is 16 residues. CDR1 is SNHLY and CDR2 is FYNNEI in the germline V gene. CDR3: CASSDIRSRELAEAFF. The CDR3 DNA reads as TGTGCCAGCAGTGATATCCGTTCGAGGGAGTTGGCTGAAGCTTTCTTT.

The rearrangement uses TRBV5-1 and TRBJ1-4, with 7 nucleotides matching TRBD1. The CDR3 has 14 residues. Germline CDR1 SGHRS, CDR2 YFSETQ. V trimming: 5 bases; J trimming: 5 bases; junction bases outside the gene matches: 6. This CDR3 is CASSPSTGNEKLFF. CDR3 nucleotide sequence: TGCGCCAGCAGTCCCTCGACAGGGAATGAAAAACTGTTTTTT.

V gene TRBV6-5 combines with J gene TRBJ1-3, with 10 nucleotides matching TRBD1. The junction had 7 bases not matched to a gene; V was cut back by 4 bases and J by 4 bases. The CDR3 covers 16 residues. Germline V gene sequence: CDR1 MNHEY, CDR2 SVGAGI. The CDR3 DNA reads TGTGCCAGCAGTTTCGACAGGGGGCGACTGGGAAACACCATATATTTT. It codes for CASSFDRGRLGNTIYF.